A single sample is the source of the 32 T cell receptor beta chains below, sequenced in a study of blood T cell repertoires in COVID-19. TCRdb keeps only in-frame clones here, not all; method: immunoSEQ multiplex PCR. The table lists roughly 92,000 clones, around 91% of them singletons. Sequencing was performed on peripheral blood. The receptors stem from a woman aged 80 or older with active or convalescent COVID-19.

This clone has only one observation. The chain is built from TRBV9 and TRBJ1-2, with D possibly TRBD1 on 6 matching bases. The CDR3 contains 12 residues. The germline CDR1 and CDR2 sequences are SGDLS and YYNGEE. V dropped 1 base and J dropped 7 bases, with 8 bases sitting between them. The CDR3 reads CASSVPRGGYTF. The CDR3 DNA reads as TGTGCCAGCAGCGTACCCAGGGGTGGCTACACCTTC.

DNA of the CDR3: TGTGCCAGTAGTGGGGCAGACAGAATCAATCAGCCCCAGCATTTT. The encoded protein is CASSGADRINQPQHF. The chain carries TRBV19 and TRBJ1-5, with D perhaps matching TRBD1 (5 bases). Per germline, CDR1 LNHDA and CDR2 SQIVND (reference sequence). Trimming took 5 bases from V and 3 from J, leaving 14 bases between them. This CDR3 region has 15 residues.

CDR3 coding DNA: TGCAGCGCCAGGATTTCCTACGAGCAGTACTTC. Its protein product is CSARISYEQYF. The chain uses TRBV29-1 and TRBJ2-7, with D unresolved. Per germline, CDR1 SQVTM and CDR2 ANQGSEA. The CDR3 consists of 11 residues. The V end was cut by 7 bases, the J end by 1 base, with 8 bases between.

The gene calls are TRBV28 and TRBJ1-3, with no clear D. With 3 bases removed from V and 7 bases from J, the gap between germline ends came to 22 bases. Germline loops: CDR1 MDHEN, CDR2 SYDVKM. CDR3 size: 17 residues. The CDR3 loop reads CASSFAPGERMRNTIYF. CDR3 DNA: TGTGCCAGCAGTTTCGCCCCCGGGGAAAGGATGAGGAACACCATATATTTT.

The chain has TRBV24-1 and TRBJ1-5; D uncertain. Germline V gene data show CDR1 as KGHDR and CDR2 as SFDVKD. The CDR3 loop spans 14 amino acids. Trimming cost V 4 bases and J 0 bases, with 6 bases left between them. CDR3 DNA sequence: TGTGCCACCAGTGACGGGAATAGCAATCAGCCCCAGCATTTT. Translation: CATSDGNSNQPQHF.

The V gene is TRBV28, the J gene TRBJ2-3; TRBD2 matches at 13 bases. The CDR3 length is 17 residues. Germline CDR1 MDHEN, CDR2 SYDVKM. The V segment lost 5 bases and the J segment 2 bases; nucleotides outside the gene matches: 7. The CDR3 spells CASSPRTSGRPTDTQYF. The CDR3 DNA reads TGTGCCAGCAGTCCCCGGACTAGCGGGAGACCCACAGATACGCAGTATTTT.

This clone occurred once. The V gene is TRBV12-3 or TRBV12-4, the J gene TRBJ1-6; D remains unclear. Trimming removed 5 bases at V and 8 bases at J, with 10 bases between. The CDR3 has 13 residues. In DNA, the CDR3 is TGTGCCAGCAGTCCCCGTGAGGATTCACCCCTCCACTTT. As protein: CASSPREDSPLHF.

The chain employs TRBV28 and TRBJ1-6, with 8 bases lining up with TRBD1. The V segment lost 6 bases and the J segment 2 bases; nucleotides outside the gene matches: 15. Germline V gene data show CDR1 as MDHEN and CDR2 as SYDVKM. The CDR3 has 19 residues. The CDR3: CASSGRDRKGSAYNSPLHF. The CDR3 DNA sequence: TGTGCCAGCAGCGGTCGGGACAGGAAAGGTAGTGCCTATAATTCACCCCTCCACTTT. The entire variable domain, with the rest obtained from reference TRBV28 and TRBJ1-6, is as follows: DVKVTQSSRYLVKRTGEKVFLECVQDMDHENMFWYRQDPGLGLRLIYFSYDVKMKEKGDIPEGYSVSREKKERFSLILESASTNQTSMYLCASSGRDRKGSAYNSPLHFGNGTRLTVT.

The CDR3 sequence: CAITKRREPPAEQFF. DNA for the CDR3: TGTGCCATCACCAAAAGGAGGGAGCCCCCTGCAGAGCAGTTCTTC. This rearrangement joins TRBV10-3 to TRBJ2-1; D perhaps matches TRBD2 (6 bases). V lost 7 bases and J lost 10, with 23 bases in between. Looked up from germline, CDR1 is ENHRY and CDR2 is SYGVKD. The CDR3 covers 15 residues.

The V gene is TRBV7-2, the J gene TRBJ1-5, with 8 bases matching TRBD1. V dropped 3 bases and J dropped 4; count of bases not matched to a gene: 2. Germline CDR1 reads SGHTA; CDR2 reads FQGNSA. The CDR3 is 14 residues long. The CDR3 sequence is CASSFRTGNQPQHF. CDR3 nucleotides: TGTGCCAGCAGCTTCAGGACAGGGAATCAGCCCCAGCATTTT.

V and J are TRBV27 and TRBJ2-3, with 7 nucleotides matching TRBD2. V was pared by 7 bases and J by 1 base, with 11 bases of the junction left unmatched. The CDR3 length is 16 residues. Germline loops: CDR1 MNHEY, CDR2 SMNVEV (reference sequence). This CDR3 is CASKEGGGRRTDTQYF. CDR3 in DNA: TGTGCCAGCAAGGAAGGCGGCGGGAGACGCACAGATACGCAGTATTTT.

The rearrangement links TRBV7-2 to TRBJ1-3; D is possibly TRBD1 (5 bases). The CDR3 totals 16 residues. V lost 1 base, J lost 2 bases, and 12 bases lay in between. Germline values: CDR1 SGHTA, CDR2 FQGNSA. The CDR3 sequence is CASSLGTAGTGNTIYF. The DNA for the CDR3 is TGTGCCAGCAGCTTAGGAACGGCAGGGACTGGAAACACCATATATTTT.

CDR3 residues: CASSLKRAGPARFNEQFF. In DNA, the CDR3 is TGTGCCAGCAGTCTTAAGCGGGCGGGACCAGCGAGGTTTAATGAGCAGTTCTTC. The V gene is TRBV6-2 or TRBV6-3, the J gene TRBJ2-1; TRBD2 might be the D (6 bases). V lost 5 bases, J lost 7 bases, and 27 bases lay in between. This CDR3 has 18 amino acids. CDR1 is MNHEY, CDR2 SVGEGT, per germline.

The chain joins TRBV6-5 to TRBJ1-2, with a tentative D call TRBD1 (6 bases). The V and J ends lost 0 bases and 7 bases respectively, with 12 bases between them. The germline V gene has CDR1 MNHEY and CDR2 SVGAGI. CDR3 length equals 14 residues. The chain's CDR3 is CASSYSQGQGGYTF. CDR3 nucleotide sequence: TGTGCCAGCAGTTACTCGCAGGGGCAGGGTGGCTACACCTTC.

This chain uses TRBV19 with TRBJ1-4, with D perhaps TRBD1 (5 bases). Germline-derived CDR1 and CDR2 are LNHDA and SQIVND (reference sequence). V was pared by 5 bases and J by 10 bases, with 8 bases between. This CDR3 region has 11 residues. CDR3 sequence: CASSQRGKLFF. Written as DNA, the CDR3 is TGTGCCAGTAGTCAAAGGGGAAAACTGTTTTTT. Filled out from reference TRBV19 and TRBJ1-4, the complete variable domain reads DGGITQSPKYLFRKEGQNVTLSCEQNLNHDAMYWYRQDPGQGLRLIYYSQIVNDFQKGDIAEGYSVSREKKESFPLTVTSAQKNPTAFYLCASSQRGKLFFGSGTQLSVL.

The chain employs TRBV11-2 and TRBJ1-2, with D uncertain. The germline V gene has CDR1 SGHAT and CDR2 FQNNGV. The CDR3 has 13 amino acids. Trimming stripped 2 bases from V and 6 bases from J, with 10 bases between. The CDR3 here is CASSLILEDGYTF. The CDR3 nucleotides are TGTGCCAGCAGCTTAATCCTAGAGGATGGCTACACCTTC.

The chain carries TRBV29-1 and TRBJ2-1, with 11 bases that match TRBD2. This CDR3 spans 15 amino acids. CDR1 is SQVTM and CDR2 is ANQGSEA in the germline V gene. V shed 5 bases, J shed 8 bases, and the junction held 11 bases outside the gene matches. CDR3 region: CSVSVTSGRGDEQFF. CDR3 sequence (DNA): TGCAGCGTTTCCGTCACTAGCGGGAGAGGTGATGAGCAGTTCTTC.

CDR3 coding DNA: TGTGCCAGTAGGGTACACGCCCAAGGCGGGCCCGCGAACGAGCAGTACTTC. Translating gives CASRVHAQGGPANEQYF. The rearrangement links TRBV19 to TRBJ2-7; possibly TRBD2 for D (5 bases). The CDR3 has 17 residues. Germline loops: CDR1 LNHDA, CDR2 SQIVND (reference sequence). The germline V and J ends were trimmed by 6 bases and 5 bases, with 26 bases remaining between them.

The chain has TRBV27 and TRBJ1-6; 7 nucleotides agree with TRBD1. Germline V lookup: CDR1 MNHEY, CDR2 SMNVEV (reference sequence). The junction had 6 bases not matched to a gene; V was cut back by 0 bases and J by 4 bases. This CDR3 has 17 residues. The CDR3 reads CASSLSRGQTYNSPLHF. The CDR3 DNA follows: TGTGCCAGCAGTTTATCTCGGGGACAGACGTATAATTCACCCCTCCACTTT.

The chain links TRBV7-2 to TRBJ1-5, with TRBD1 as a possible D gene (5 bases). The CDR3 sequence is 12 residues long. CDR1 SGHTA and CDR2 FQGNSA come from the germline V gene. V was clipped by 8 bases and J by 8 bases, with 13 bases between them. The DNA of the CDR3 is TGTGCCAGCTCCAGGGCCCTCGAGCCCCAGCATTTT. Translation gives CASSRALEPQHF.

This clone has only a few counts. This chain links TRBV4-3 with TRBJ2-2, with D possibly being TRBD1 (6 bases). The germline V gene has CDR1 LGHNA and CDR2 YSLEER. V was cut by 0 bases and J by 6 bases, with 8 bases left in between. This CDR3 contains 14 residues. The CDR3 region is CASSQDKGAGELFF. The CDR3 nucleotides are TGCGCCAGCAGCCAAGATAAGGGGGCCGGGGAGCTGTTTTTT.

CDR3 nucleotides: TGTGCCAGCAGTGATCGGGACAGTCTCCGTAATGAGCAGTTCTTC. This gives the protein CASSDRDSLRNEQFF. The genes are TRBV25-1 and TRBJ2-1; 7 bases are shared with TRBD1. There are 15 residues in the CDR3. CDR1 is MGHDK, CDR2 SYGVNS, per germline. V lost 3 bases, J lost 7 bases, and 9 bases stayed unmatched.

The CDR3 loop reads CASSFQGLGRNSNQPQHF. For the CDR3, the DNA is TGTGCCAGCAGTTTTCAGGGTTTGGGGAGGAATAGCAATCAGCCCCAGCATTTT. The chain is built from TRBV28 and TRBJ1-5; D possibly corresponds to TRBD1 (5 bases). CDR3 length equals 18 residues. Trimming left V 3 bases short and J 0 bases short, with 18 bases between. CDR1 and CDR2 from the germline V gene are MDHEN and SYDVKM.

The chain has TRBV7-3 and TRBJ2-1; 11 bases line up with TRBD2. Germline lookup yields CDR1 SGHTA and CDR2 FQGTGA. This CDR3 has 15 amino acids. V was clipped by 5 bases and J by 4 bases; unmatched bases: 4. The CDR3 spells CASSLGTSGYNEQFF. The CDR3 DNA reads TGTGCCAGCAGCCTAGGGACTAGCGGATACAATGAGCAGTTCTTC. The full variable domain, in which reference TRBV7-3 and TRBJ2-1 provide the parts outside the CDR3, is GAGVSQTPSNKVTEKGKYVELRCDPISGHTALYWYRQSLGQGPEFLIYFQGTGAADDSGLPNDRFFAVRPEGSVSTLKIQRTERGDSAVYLCASSLGTSGYNEQFFGPGTRLTVL.

This chain links TRBV6-5 with TRBJ2-3; weak D call: TRBD2 (6 bases). The CDR3 runs 14 residues. Germline V gene sequence: CDR1 MNHEY, CDR2 SVGAGI. With 8 bases removed from V and 0 bases from J, the gap between germline ends came to 12 bases. The CDR3 DNA reads TGTGCCAGCCGACCCGGGGGTAGCACAGATACGCAGTATTTT. It yields the protein CASRPGGSTDTQYF.

This clone was found once. The CDR3 sequence is CASSYRDRGRGEAFF. The CDR3 nucleotides read TGTGCCAGCAGTTACCGGGACAGGGGGCGGGGTGAAGCTTTCTTT. J is TRBJ1-1 and V is TRBV6-2 or TRBV6-3; TRBD1 matches 12 bases. The CDR3 is 15 residues long. With V trimmed by 2 bases and J by 7 bases, 5 bases remained unmatched. Germline V gene lookup returns CDR1 MNHEY and CDR2 SVGEGT.

This clone occurred once. CDR3 DNA sequence: TGTGCCAGCAGTTCGCCAGGGTCCTCCTACGAGCAGTACTTC. This sequence encodes CASSSPGSSYEQYF. This chain connects TRBV28 to TRBJ2-7; possibly TRBD1 for D (5 bases). CDR1 is MDHEN and CDR2 is SYDVKM in the germline V gene. The V end was cut by 4 bases, the J end by 0 bases, with 10 bases between. The CDR3 is made up of 14 amino acids.

The J gene is TRBJ2-1, the V gene TRBV7-8; 8 bases fit TRBD2. The junction had 10 bases not matched to a gene; V was cut back by 5 bases and J by 4 bases. Germline V gene data show CDR1 as SGHVS and CDR2 as FQNEAQ. This CDR3 has 16 residues. CDR3 nucleotides: TGTGCCAGCAGCCCGAGACTAGCGCTAAATTACAATGAGCAGTTCTTC. Its protein product is CASSPRLALNYNEQFF.

This clone was recorded a few times. This chain links TRBV18 with TRBJ1-5, with a weak D call TRBD1 (6 bases). The CDR3 is 15 amino acids. V was shortened by 3 bases and J by 4 bases, with 13 bases between the two germline ends. Germline loops: CDR1 KGHSH, CDR2 LQKENI. The CDR3 bases are TGTGCCAGCTCACCGTCTGACAGGTATAATCAGCCCCAGCATTTT. Translated: CASSPSDRYNQPQHF.

DNA of the CDR3: TGTGCCAGCAGCTTAGGCGAAACACCGGGACTCAAAAACGAGCAGTACTTC. It encodes CASSLGETPGLKNEQYF. The chain carries TRBV7-9 and TRBJ2-7; D might be TRBD2 (6 bases). V lost 1 base, J lost 5 bases, and 21 bases lay in between. This CDR3 spans 17 amino acids. CDR1 SEHNR and CDR2 FQNEAQ come from the germline V gene (reference sequence).

The gene calls are TRBV28 and TRBJ1-2; 7 nucleotides match TRBD1. V was pared by 3 bases and J by 3 bases, with 7 bases of the junction left unmatched. Germline V gene data show CDR1 as MDHEN and CDR2 as SYDVKM. The CDR3 sequence is 15 residues long. CDR3 DNA: TGTGCCAGCAGTTTGGCCGGGACAGACGACTATGGCTACACCTTC. Its translation is CASSLAGTDDYGYTF.

The rearrangement joins TRBV3-1 (or the pseudogene TRBV3-2) to TRBJ1-4, with D unresolved. The CDR3 loop spans 12 amino acids. V was cut by 0 bases and J by 10 bases, with 6 bases left in between. Per the germline V gene, CDR1 is LGHDT and CDR2 is YNNKEL (reference sequence). In nucleotides, the CDR3 is TGTGCCAGCAGCCAAGATAGAGGAAAACTGTTTTTT. Its translation: CASSQDRGKLFF.